Following are 19 T cell receptor beta chains from one sample sequenced in a study of cytomegalovirus exposure and HLA in healthy donors. Amplification used 60 Vbeta primers and 13 Jbeta primers. The assay was immunoSEQ multiplex PCR, and TCRdb's table has in-frame clones only and misses some. The sample includes about 130,000 clones, around 63% of them seen just once. Sequenced input: PBMCs. These receptors were taken from a human donor in good health.

The rearrangement joins TRBV6-1 to TRBJ2-1; the match to TRBD1 covers 7 bases. The germline V gene has CDR1 MNHNS and CDR2 SASEGT. V was clipped by 0 bases and J by 3 bases; unmatched bases: 2. The CDR3 runs 15 residues. CDR3 DNA sequence: TGTGCCAGCAGTGAAGCGCGGACAGGCTACAATGAGCAGTTCTTC. It encodes CASSEARTGYNEQFF.

V usage is TRBV19 and J usage is TRBJ2-1; D might be TRBD2 (6 bases). In germline, CDR1 is LNHDA, CDR2 SQIVND (reference sequence). V was pared by 3 bases and J by 3 bases, with 9 bases between. The CDR3 is 14 residues long. In nucleotides, the CDR3 is TGTGCCAGTAGTATCCTGGGGGGCTACAATGAGCAGTTCTTC. It is translated as CASSILGGYNEQFF.

The genes are TRBV5-5 and TRBJ2-3; 10 bases agree with TRBD1. The V segment lost 4 bases and the J segment 1 base; nucleotides outside the gene matches: 6. Per the germline V gene, CDR1 is SGHKS and CDR2 is YYEKEE (reference sequence). This CDR3 spans 16 amino acids. For the CDR3, the DNA is TGTGCCAGCAGCGTAGCCGGGACAGGGGGCACAGATACGCAGTATTTT. Translation gives CASSVAGTGGTDTQYF.

This rearrangement joins TRBV6-7 to TRBJ2-2; tentative D call: TRBD1 (5 bases). TRBV6-7 has ORF status, its function being uncertain. There are 16 residues in the CDR3. Trimming cost V 7 bases and J 5 bases, with 20 bases left between them. This CDR3 reads CASKGEMVFCTGELFF. CDR3 nucleotide sequence: TGTGCCAGCAAAGGGGAAATGGTCTTTTGTACCGGGGAGCTGTTTTTT.

This clone was counted between two and nine times. This rearrangement joins TRBV9 to TRBJ2-5; TRBD2 aligns across 8 bases. CDR3 length: 17 amino acids. With 4 bases clipped from V and 2 bases from J, the junction kept 13 bases outside the gene matches. Germline CDR1 reads SGDLS; CDR2 reads YYNGEE. This CDR3 is CASSPPLERERQETQYF. The CDR3, as DNA: TGTGCCAGCAGCCCCCCCCTGGAGCGGGAGCGACAAGAGACCCAGTACTTC.

This clone showed up just a few times. This chain uses TRBV6-1 with TRBJ2-7; 8 nucleotides line up with TRBD1. CDR3 length: 14 amino acids. The V and J ends lost 3 bases and 3 bases, in that order; junction bases with no gene match: 4. CDR1 is MNHNS and CDR2 is SASEGT in the germline V gene. The CDR3: CASSEYRGNYEQYF. The CDR3 nucleotides read TGTGCCAGCAGTGAGTACAGGGGGAACTACGAGCAGTACTTC.

This clone was seen only a few times. The chain's CDR3 is CASSLVGAGGSETQYF. CDR3 coding DNA: TGCGCCAGCAGCTTGGTCGGGGCAGGGGGCTCCGAGACCCAGTACTTC. This chain links TRBV5-1 with TRBJ2-5; 8 bases agree with TRBD1. From germline, CDR1 is SGHRS and CDR2 YFSETQ. The J segment lost 5 bases and the V segment lost 0 bases, leaving 9 bases of the junction unmatched. This CDR3 comprises 16 residues.

This rearrangement joins TRBV5-1 to TRBJ2-2; 11 bases map to TRBD2. CDR3 size: 16 residues. Germline CDR1 SGHRS, CDR2 YFSETQ. V was pared by 4 bases and J by 0 bases, with 2 bases of the junction left unmatched. As DNA, the CDR3 is TGCGCCAGCAGCCCACTAGCGGGGGCGAACACCGGGGAGCTGTTTTTT. Encoded protein: CASSPLAGANTGELFF.

In this sample, this clone turned up a few times. V is TRBV19 and J is TRBJ2-3; D may be TRBD1 (8 bases). Trimming took 5 bases from V and 2 from J, leaving 14 bases between them. The CDR3 runs to 15 residues. In germline, CDR1 is LNHDA, CDR2 SQIVND (reference sequence). CDR3 amino acids: CASSGQGGATDTQYF. CDR3 sequence (DNA): TGTGCCAGTAGTGGACAGGGAGGGGCCACAGATACGCAGTATTTT.

The chain combines TRBV7-9 with TRBJ1-1; 8 nucleotides line up with TRBD1. The CDR3 is 16 residues long. Trimming at V came to 4 bases and at J to 2 bases, leaving 9 bases not matched to a gene. Germline CDR1 reads SEHNR; CDR2 reads FQNEAQ (reference sequence). The CDR3 loop is CASSYPGTGENTEAFF. CDR3 coding DNA: TGTGCCAGCAGCTACCCGGGGACAGGAGAAAACACTGAAGCTTTCTTT.

This clone was detected once. The chain employs TRBV5-1 and TRBJ2-7, with TRBD2 matching over 9 bases. Germline loops: CDR1 SGHRS, CDR2 YFSETQ. The CDR3 spans 15 residues. The J segment lost 2 bases and the V segment lost 0 bases, leaving 3 bases of the junction unmatched. DNA of the CDR3: TGCGCCAGCAGCTTGGATCTAGCGGGGCCCTACGAGCAGTACTTC. This encodes CASSLDLAGPYEQYF.

The sample holds a few counts of this clone. The gene calls are TRBV19 and TRBJ2-2; D might be TRBD1 (5 bases). Germline V gives CDR1 LNHDA, CDR2 SQIVND (reference sequence). The V end lost 5 bases, the J end lost 0 bases, and 13 bases lay between the germline ends. The CDR3 runs to 16 residues. CDR3 amino acids: CASSSWTTSNTGELFF. The CDR3 nucleotides are TGTGCCAGTAGTTCCTGGACAACTTCGAACACCGGGGAGCTGTTTTTT.

The chain uses TRBV27 and TRBJ2-7; TRBD2 matches at 8 bases. The germline V gene has CDR1 MNHEY and CDR2 SMNVEV (reference sequence). J gave up 4 bases and V 5 bases, and 7 bases lay outside the gene matches. The CDR3 loop spans 14 amino acids. CDR3 sequence: CASSPRGLEYEQYF. CDR3 sequence (DNA): TGTGCCAGCAGTCCTCGGGGACTAGAGTACGAGCAGTACTTC.

Concerning this clone: Germline is not matched at one junction end, which may reflect a read error. The chain carries TRBV7-7 and TRBJ2-3, with a possible D match to TRBD2 (5 bases). CDR3 size: 15 residues. The germline V gene encodes CDR1 SSHAT and CDR2 FNYEAQ (reference sequence). Here the CDR3 reads CASSTKVGGTDTQYF. Written as DNA, the CDR3 is TGTGCTAGCAGCACGAAAGTCGGGGGCACAGATACGCAGTATTTT.

This clone has only one observation. The chain recombines TRBV7-8 with TRBJ2-1; maybe TRBD2 (6 bases). CDR1 and CDR2 from the germline V gene are SGHVS and FQNEAQ. This CDR3 has 15 residues. Trimming took off 4 bases at V and 8 bases at J, with 18 bases between the two ends. The CDR3 here is CASSSGTGSGDEQFF. Here the CDR3 DNA reads TGTGCCAGCAGCTCAGGTACGGGCTCGGGGGATGAGCAGTTCTTC.

The V gene is TRBV4-1, the J gene TRBJ1-4; D might be TRBD1 (6 bases). The ends were cut back, 1 base at V and 7 bases at J, with 13 bases in the middle. This CDR3 has 15 residues. CDR1 MGHRA and CDR2 YSYEKL come from the germline V gene. The CDR3 nucleotides read TGCGCCAGCAGCCAAGTTGCAGGGGTTCTTGAAAAACTGTTTTTT. Translated, it gives CASSQVAGVLEKLFF.

The CDR3 DNA reads TGCGCCAGCAGCTCCGGACTAGCGGGAGGGAGGCCAGATACGCAGTATTTT. Translation: CASSSGLAGGRPDTQYF. J is TRBJ2-3 and V is TRBV5-1; TRBD2 matches at 15 bases. V was pared by 3 bases and J by 4 bases, with 6 bases of the junction left unmatched. The length of the CDR3 is 17 residues. The germline V gene encodes CDR1 SGHRS and CDR2 YFSETQ.

The chain uses TRBV7-9 and TRBJ1-2, with D perhaps TRBD1 (6 bases). V shed 4 bases and J shed 7 bases, with 16 bases lying between them. CDR1 and CDR2 (germline): SEHNR, FQNEAQ (reference sequence). This CDR3 contains 14 residues. In nucleotides, the CDR3 is TGTGCCAGCAGCTCCGGACAGTCATCAACTGGCTACACCTTC. Translated, it gives CASSSGQSSTGYTF.

V gene TRBV6-1 combines with J gene TRBJ2-1, with TRBD2 identical over 8 bases. J gave up 4 bases and V 8 bases, and 10 bases lay outside the gene matches. The CDR3 length is 15 residues. Germline loops: CDR1 MNHNS, CDR2 SASEGT. CDR3 nucleotide sequence: TGTGCCAGCCTCCGAGGGGCGGGAGGTTACAATGAGCAGTTCTTC. Protein sequence: CASLRGAGGYNEQFF.